The entry below describes one T cell receptor beta chain. Its antigen specificity is not known. No base-level quality is on record; no much larger clone is a single base apart. V gives up 3 bases and J gives up 5 bases, and the segment between their germline ends measures 13 bases. The CDR3 runs 14 amino acids, cysteine and phenylalanine included. Only the CDR3 DNA stays, 42 bases, in frame from base 1. CDR1 and CDR2 are read off the germline V gene as SGHDN and FVKESK. Libraries were built with the immunoSEQ multiplex PCR assay. Adaptive Biotechnologies handled the TCRB amplification, library preparation, sequencing and preliminary bioinformatics at Survey level resolution. For TCRB sequencing, genomic DNA from sorted cTfh populations was amplified by multiplex PCR. Turning to the authors' computational methods: In R, clonality was calculated as 1 minus the normalized Shannon entropy, and the Gini index was computed using the R package ineq. The overlap score was defined as the summed counts of shared sequences divided by the total counts of all sequences in both compared samples. Shared-clonotype significance used Fisher's exact test assuming a theoretical repertoire of 10^7 TCRB sequences. As stored in TCRdb, this immuneACCESS dataset retains in-frame rearrangements with V and J assigned. A fraction of the clones does not appear; measured against another copy, unresolved V genes explain less than half of the discrepancy, and the remainder lacks a known reason. That table furnishes V, J and clone size, whereas the DNA furnished D and trimming. This sample is represented by roughly 8,000 clones; 70% to 90% of them were singletons. The ten largest clones take up 1.5% to 2% of the sample.

This record comes from a study of follicular helper T cells after annual influenza vaccination listed by TCRdb under 2017. Background for the entire study: After each seasonal influenza vaccination, blood was collected on days 0, 7 and 28. One week after vaccination, a second recruited cohort of 12 to 13 subjects (Table S1) displayed a similar ICOS+CD38+ cTfh response. Samples from 2013-2014 were cryopreserved, whereas samples from about 2015 were processed immediately after collection. Some subjects were followed across successive annual vaccinations spanning the 2013-2014, 2014-2015 and 2015-2016 seasons to study recall of cTfh clones. Multi-year samples were available from six subjects, with four subjects covering two vaccination seasons and two subjects covering three seasons.

The research as a whole found: Day 7 ICOS+CD38+ clones were most often found later in ICOS-CD38- cTfh, suggesting that subset may serve as a memory reservoir. Successive annual vaccinations recalled a recurring oligoclonal ICOS+CD38+ cTfh response that included tetramer and AIM influenza-specific clonotypes. Rare clonotypes could not be sampled because productive TCRB sequences were recovered from only about 9.5-23% of the analyzed cells. ICOS+CD38+ cTfh clonality correlated with the frequency of that population, and its change correlated with the change in circulating plasmablast frequency.

In the paper's terms, the time point label means: 2014-2015 season, 7 days after vaccination. TCRB sequencing was used to follow sorted CD4 subsets from the blood of adults before and after they were given the seasonal inactivated influenza vaccine (Fluvarix). To be eligible, subjects had to live in the community and must not have received influenza vaccine in the previous 6 months. Reasons for exclusion included contraindications to influenza vaccine, substance abuse, HIV/AIDS, active malignancy, immunomodulatory medication, and active illness such as respiratory infection. At each time point, somewhere between about 40 and 100 mL of blood was taken. Circulating Tfh were defined as non-naive CD4+CXCR5+PD-1+ cells and sorted into ICOS+CD38+ and ICOS-CD38- fractions. PBMC were isolated using Ficoll-Paque PLUS or SepMate separation. Cell subsets were sorted from PBMC on a BD FACS Aria before DNA extraction.

This clonotype was obtained from an adult who received the influenza vaccine. The receptor chain draws on TRBV14 and TRBJ2-5, and TRBD1 may be the D gene, going by 5 matching bases. Specimen: CXCR5+ CD38- circulating T follicular helper cells from blood, collected 7 days after influenza vaccination. Interpreted using the paper, the cell subset or site label stands for: circulating Tfh, non-naive CD4+CXCR5+PD-1+ (ICOS+CD38+ or ICOS-CD38-). The DNA reads TGTGCCAGCAGCCATCTAGGGGTAGAGGAGACCCAGTACTTC. This yields the protein CASSHLGVEETQYF.